The entry that follows covers one T cell receptor (beta chain) sequence. V lost 5 bases, J lost 1 base, and 15 bases lay in between. Per the germline V gene, CDR1 is MNHEY and CDR2 is SMNVEV (reference sequence). The CDR3 consists of 15 residues. Data came from immunoSEQ multiplex PCR; TCRdb stores just in-frame clones and leaves some out. The sample has 100,000 to 150,000 clones, approximately 83% seen once. This specimen comes from a study of blood T cell repertoires in COVID-19. Across the study: Acute-phase and convalescent COVID-19 samples originated in the United States, Italy and Spain. The analysed material was cDNA or gDNA that came from T cells, B-cell-depleted T cells, or PBMCs.

The chain joins TRBV27 to TRBJ2-7; D might be TRBD2 (6 bases). The sequence was collected from a man older than 75 with active or convalescent COVID-19. Sequenced sample: peripheral blood. CDR3 sequence: CASSLLGAGSYEQYF. The CDR3 DNA is TGTGCCAGCAGTCTATTGGGCGCGGGATCCTACGAGCAGTACTTC.